These 20 T cell receptor beta chains were sequenced from one sample in a study of blood T cell repertoires in COVID-19. Profiling relied on immunoSEQ multiplex PCR, and the TCRdb table lists in-frame clones only, not all of them. The repertoire holds 90,000 to 120,000 clones, with around 80% as singletons. Input material: peripheral blood. All receptors come from an older man with acute or convalescent COVID-19.

The chain uses TRBV6-2 or TRBV6-3 and TRBJ2-3, with 8 positions matching TRBD2. This CDR3 spans 18 amino acids. The V and J ends lost 2 bases and 6 bases, in that order; junction bases with no gene match: 16. The germline V gene has CDR1 MNHEY and CDR2 SVGEGT. CDR3 sequence: CASSYRLGRAIPVDTQYF. CDR3 coding DNA: TGTGCCAGCAGTTACAGACTCGGGAGGGCGATACCCGTTGATACGCAGTATTTT.

The chain has TRBV3-1 (or the pseudogene TRBV3-2) and TRBJ2-6, with D tentatively TRBD2 (6 bases). The CDR3 runs 16 residues. Trimming stripped 0 bases from V and 3 bases from J, with 9 bases between. Germline loops: CDR1 LGHDT, CDR2 YNNKEL (reference sequence). CDR3 DNA: TGTGCCAGCAGCCAAGATGGCGGGGTTGGGGCCAACGTCCTGACTTTC. Translation: CASSQDGGVGANVLTF.

The chain has TRBV7-8 and TRBJ1-1, with TRBD1 as a possible D gene (6 bases). Trimming left V 0 bases short and J 0 bases short, with 11 bases between. Germline V lookup: CDR1 SGHVS, CDR2 FQNEAQ. The CDR3 is 16 amino acids. CDR3 in amino acids: CASSLASQGLNTEAFF. The CDR3 nucleotides read TGTGCCAGCAGCTTAGCCTCACAGGGCTTGAACACTGAAGCTTTCTTT.

This clone was observed a few times. The gene calls are TRBV29-1 and TRBJ1-2; 7 bases line up with TRBD1. The CDR3 covers 13 residues. Germline V lookup: CDR1 SQVTM, CDR2 ANQGSEA. J was trimmed by 3 bases and V by 7 bases; bases with no gene match: 8. Written as DNA, the CDR3 is TGCAGCGAGTCGACAGGGCGGGACTATGGCTACACCTTC. The encoded protein is CSESTGRDYGYTF.

This clone has only one observation. J is TRBJ2-3 and V is TRBV11-3, with TRBD2 identical over 11 bases. This CDR3 is built from 17 residues. V lost 2 bases, J lost 2 bases, and 6 bases stayed unmatched. CDR1 SGHNT and CDR2 YENEEA come from the germline V gene. Here the CDR3 reads CASSLRLAGTYTDTQYF. In nucleotides, the CDR3 is TGTGCCAGCAGCTTACGACTAGCGGGGACTTACACAGATACGCAGTATTTT. The full variable domain, completed using reference TRBV11-3 and TRBJ2-3, is EAGVVQSPRYKIIEKKQPVAFWCNPISGHNTLYWYLQNLGQGPELLIRYENEEAVDDSQLPKDRFSAERLKGVDSTLKIQPAELGDSAVYLCASSLRLAGTYTDTQYFGPGTRLTVL.

V is TRBV7-8 and J is TRBJ1-2; tentative D call: TRBD1 (6 bases). Germline loops: CDR1 SGHVS, CDR2 FQNEAQ. This CDR3 has 14 residues. Trimming left V 5 bases short and J 2 bases short, with 12 bases between. For the CDR3, the DNA is TGTGCCAGCAGCCCCCGGACAGTCAACTATGGCTACACCTTC. It is translated as CASSPRTVNYGYTF.

CDR3 bases: TGTGCCAGCTGTCGAAGGAGCCTAACCGACACTGAAGCTTTCTTT. Translated: CASCRRSLTDTEAFF. This chain joins TRBV7-9 and TRBJ1-1; D remains ambiguous. Germline V gene sequence: CDR1 SEHNR, CDR2 FQNEAQ (reference sequence). The CDR3 runs to 15 residues. V lost 8 bases and J 3 bases, leaving 19 bases between the germline ends.

The chain joins TRBV19 to TRBJ1-1; TRBD1 matches 8 bases. J lost 8 bases, V lost 7 bases, and 12 bases had no gene match. Germline loops: CDR1 LNHDA, CDR2 SQIVND (reference sequence). This CDR3 region has 14 residues. The CDR3 region has the DNA TGTGCCAGTAACTATCGCCTGGACAGGGCCGAAGCTTTCTTT. As protein: CASNYRLDRAEAFF.

This chain connects TRBV7-9 to TRBJ1-2; the match to TRBD1 covers 7 bases. V trimming: 6 bases; J trimming: 2 bases; junction bases outside the gene matches: 9. Looked up from germline, CDR1 is SEHNR and CDR2 is FQNEAQ (reference sequence). This CDR3 spans 15 amino acids. The CDR3 sequence is CASSYTGVGNYGYTF. In DNA form, the CDR3 reads TGTGCCAGCAGTTATACAGGGGTTGGGAACTATGGCTACACCTTC.

V is TRBV2 and J is TRBJ2-3, with D maybe TRBD2 (6 bases). V shed 8 bases and J shed 3 bases, with 15 bases lying between them. The germline V gene encodes CDR1 SNHLY and CDR2 FYNNEI. The CDR3 runs 14 residues. The CDR3 here is CASSRNGGTDTQYF. The CDR3 DNA reads as TGTGCCAGCTCGAGGAACGGGGGAACAGATACGCAGTATTTT.

This sequence joins TRBV7-2 and TRBJ2-1; D might be TRBD2 (6 bases). Germline CDR1 SGHTA, CDR2 FQGNSA. The CDR3 is made up of 13 amino acids. Trimming shortened V by 0 bases and J by 7 bases, and 7 bases separated the two germline ends. CDR3 in amino acids: CASSLAGGNEQFF. The DNA for the CDR3 is TGTGCCAGCAGCTTAGCGGGGGGTAATGAGCAGTTCTTC.

The chain recombines TRBV7-9 with TRBJ2-5, with 9 bases fitting TRBD2. CDR1 and CDR2 (germline): SEHNR, FQNEAQ (reference sequence). The CDR3 is made up of 17 amino acids. The J segment lost 6 bases and the V segment lost 1 base, leaving 12 bases of the junction unmatched. CDR3 nucleotides: TGTGCCAGCAGCTTAGGCCGACTAGCGGAGGATAGCAAGACCCAGTACTTC. Its protein is CASSLGRLAEDSKTQYF.

The chain uses TRBV6-5 and TRBJ1-2; no definite D call. The V gene lost 5 bases and the J gene lost 7 bases, with 11 bases spanning the gap. The CDR3 is 12 residues long. The germline V gene has CDR1 MNHEY and CDR2 SVGAGI. The CDR3 sequence: CASSKRNGGYTF. Written as DNA, the CDR3 is TGTGCCAGCAGTAAGCGCAACGGTGGCTACACCTTC.

The gene calls are TRBV2 and TRBJ1-4; D perhaps matches TRBD1 (5 bases). V was pared by 6 bases and J by 2 bases, with 16 bases between. The length of the CDR3 is 16 residues. Germline V gene data show CDR1 as SNHLY and CDR2 as FYNNEI. The CDR3, as DNA: TGTGCCAGCAGCGAAATCAGGGATCGTACTAATGAAAAACTGTTTTTT. It translates to CASSEIRDRTNEKLFF.

This chain joins TRBV11-3 and TRBJ2-1; the match to TRBD1 covers 11 bases. CDR3 length: 15 residues. Per the germline V gene, CDR1 is SGHNT and CDR2 is YENEEA. V dropped 4 bases and J dropped 5; count of bases not matched to a gene: 4. The CDR3 loop reads CASSSRDRGNNEQFF. CDR3 coding DNA: TGTGCCAGCAGCTCAAGGGACAGGGGGAACAATGAGCAGTTCTTC.

The rearrangement joins TRBV5-4 to TRBJ2-3, with TRBD2 matching 14 bases. V trimming: 0 bases; J trimming: 5 bases; junction bases outside the gene matches: 5. The CDR3 is 17 amino acids. Germline assignment: CDR1 SGHNT and CDR2 YYREEE (reference sequence). The CDR3 reads CASSLGLAGGHGDTQYF. The DNA of the CDR3 is TGTGCCAGCAGCTTGGGACTAGCGGGGGGGCATGGAGATACGCAGTATTTT.

V gene TRBV6-1 combines with J gene TRBJ1-5; perhaps TRBD1 as D (6 bases). The germline V and J ends were trimmed by 2 bases and 2 bases, with 10 bases remaining between them. The germline V gene has CDR1 MNHNS and CDR2 SASEGT. The CDR3 runs to 15 residues. CDR3 nucleotides: TGTGCCAGCAGTGAATCAGGGGCTGGCAATCAGCCCCAGCATTTT. Translated, it gives CASSESGAGNQPQHF.

The chain recombines TRBV18 with TRBJ1-1, with 7 bases fitting TRBD1. V lost 6 bases, J lost 3 bases, and 4 bases stayed unmatched. There are 13 residues in the CDR3. In germline, CDR1 is KGHSH, CDR2 LQKENI. CDR3 sequence: CASSQTGDTEAFF. DNA of the CDR3: TGTGCCAGCTCCCAAACAGGGGACACTGAAGCTTTCTTT.

The chain is built from TRBV5-5 and TRBJ1-3; D perhaps matches TRBD1 (5 bases). Trimming removed 1 base at V and 0 bases at J, with 17 bases between. The CDR3 runs 18 residues. Per the germline V gene, CDR1 is SGHKS and CDR2 is YYEKEE (reference sequence). The CDR3 region has the DNA TGTGCCAGCAGCTTGAACTTGTGGGGGACTTTCTCTGGAAACACCATATATTTT. Its translation is CASSLNLWGTFSGNTIYF.

CDR3 loop: CASSIGTDTGNTIYF. CDR3 bases: TGTGCCAGTAGTATCGGGACAGATACTGGAAACACCATATATTTT. V gene TRBV19 combines with J gene TRBJ1-3; 7 bases map to TRBD1. CDR1 and CDR2 from the germline V gene are LNHDA and SQIVND (reference sequence). This CDR3 is built from 15 residues. V trimming: 3 bases; J trimming: 2 bases; junction bases outside the gene matches: 4.